The 32 T cell receptor beta chains below were found in one sample sequenced in a study of T-cell memory formation after mild COVID-19. TCRdb re-analysed the 5' RACE reads in MiXCR, keeping a single row per CDR3 protein. The sample holds roughly 250,000 distinct CDR3 sequences, roughly 17% seen once. Sequencing was performed on PBMCs or a T cell subset sorted from them (not recorded which). These receptors were obtained from a man aged 18 to 35 who had mild COVID-19 (a few samples of this study predate the infection). Cell type and time point are not known.

The rearrangement uses TRBV11-2 and TRBJ2-7; D might be TRBD1 or TRBD2, each matching 6 bases. Per the germline V gene, CDR1 is SGHAT and CDR2 is FQNNGV. Trimming shortened V by 6 bases and J by 3 bases, and 15 bases separated the two germline ends. The CDR3 spans 14 residues. The CDR3 region is CASRNRGGSYEQYF. The DNA for the CDR3 is TGTGCCAGCAGGAACAGAGGGGGGAGCTACGAGCAGTACTTC.

V gene TRBV11-2 combines with J gene TRBJ1-2; D might be TRBD1 (5 bases). Between the trimmed V and J ends, which lost 4 bases and 8 bases, there was a span of 17 bases. Germline V gene data show CDR1 as SGHAT and CDR2 as FQNNGV. CDR3 size: 14 residues. CDR3 protein: CASSSRQGYIGYTF. In nucleotides, the CDR3 is TGTGCCAGCAGCTCGCGGCAGGGTTATATCGGCTACACCTTC.

Details on this clonotype: The germline gene is not matched at one end of the junction; a read error may be the cause. The chain combines TRBV20-1 with TRBJ2-4; weak D call: TRBD2 (7 bases). Per the germline V gene, CDR1 is DFQATT and CDR2 is SNEGSKA (reference sequence). The CDR3 has 14 amino acids. The CDR3 loop reads CSARFPGGRNIKYF. CDR3 sequence (DNA): TGCAGTGCTAGATTTCCGGGGGGCCGAAACATTAAGTACTTC.

The chain carries TRBV5-1 and TRBJ1-2; D remains ambiguous. Per germline, CDR1 SGHRS and CDR2 YFSETQ. V lost 4 bases, J lost 0 bases, and 10 bases lay in between. The CDR3 runs to 14 residues. CDR3 protein: CASSPNPANYGYTF. CDR3 coding DNA: TGCGCCAGCAGCCCAAATCCGGCTAACTATGGCTACACCTTC.

The rearrangement uses TRBV28 and TRBJ1-1; TRBD1 is a possible D gene (6 bases). CDR3 length equals 13 residues. The germline gives CDR1 MDHEN, CDR2 SYDVKM. V lost 8 bases to trimming and J lost 4 bases, with 14 bases between them. The CDR3 DNA sequence: TGTGCCAGCCTTAGGGGGGACCGCACTGAAGCTTTCTTT. It yields the protein CASLRGDRTEAFF.

The chain employs TRBV20-1 and TRBJ2-7; D may correspond to TRBD1 or TRBD2 (5 bases each). CDR3 length: 11 residues. CDR1 DFQATT and CDR2 SNEGSKA come from the germline V gene (reference sequence). V dropped 5 bases and J dropped 2 bases, with 7 bases sitting between them. CDR3 amino acids: CSAGGTYEQYV. As DNA, the CDR3 is TGCAGTGCTGGGGGAACCTACGAGCAGTACGTC.

The table lists this clonotype with a few counts. The chain links TRBV5-7 to TRBJ1-5, with D unclear. TRBV5-7 is flagged as an ORF with uncertain function. V was pared by 1 base and J by 0 bases, with 8 bases between. The CDR3 loop spans 15 amino acids. CDR3 sequence reads: CASSLKAYSNQPQHF. CDR3 coding DNA: TGTGCCAGCAGCTTGAAGGCCTATAGCAATCAGCCCCAGCATTTT.

The chain combines TRBV7-3 with TRBJ2-2; D assignment may be TRBD1 or TRBD2 (5 bases each). Looked up from germline, CDR1 is SGHTA and CDR2 is FQGTGA. V shed 1 base and J shed 1 base, with 10 bases lying between them. This CDR3 comprises 16 residues. Here the CDR3 reads CASSLIGTRNTGELFF. The CDR3 DNA reads as TGTGCCAGCAGCTTAATTGGGACCAGGAACACCGGGGAGCTGTTTTTT.

This clonotype was seen only a few times. V and J are TRBV3-1 and TRBJ2-3; D gene ambiguous. The CDR3 runs to 15 residues. V lost 0 bases and J 3 bases, leaving 10 bases between the germline ends. CDR1 is LGHDT and CDR2 is YNNKEL in the germline V gene (reference sequence). The CDR3 sequence: CASSQENLGTDTQYF. The CDR3, as DNA: TGTGCCAGCAGCCAAGAAAACCTGGGGACAGATACGCAGTATTTT.

This clonotype was recorded only once. The V gene is TRBV12-3 or TRBV12-4, the J gene TRBJ2-5; 7 bases agree with TRBD1. The CDR3 has 11 residues. V trimming: 1 base; J trimming: 11 bases; junction bases outside the gene matches: 1. CDR3 sequence reads: CASSLGQGQYF. In DNA form, the CDR3 reads TGTGCCAGCAGTTTAGGACAGGGACAGTACTTC.

This clonotype was observed at least ten times. The gene calls are TRBV5-1 and TRBJ2-7, with D unresolved. This CDR3 comprises 15 residues. V lost 1 base and J lost 0, with 11 bases in between. Germline lookup yields CDR1 SGHRS and CDR2 YFSETQ. The CDR3 nucleotides read TGCGCCAGCAGCTTGCTCGGCGGAAGCTCCTACGAGCAGTACGTC. Its protein product is CASSLLGGSSYEQYV.

This clonotype was seen ten or more times. This chain connects TRBV5-1 to TRBJ2-5, with 10 bases matching TRBD1. The germline V gene has CDR1 SGHRS and CDR2 YFSETQ. CDR3 length: 14 amino acids. V lost 5 bases and J lost 5; bases outside the gene matches: 6. CDR3 in DNA: TGCGCCAGCAGTCCCGACAGGGGGCTCGAGACCCAGTACTTC. Amino acid sequence: CASSPDRGLETQYF.

The chain recombines TRBV19 with TRBJ2-2, with D possibly being TRBD1 (5 bases). This CDR3 has 15 residues. V was trimmed by 3 bases and J by 5 bases, leaving 13 bases between them. Germline V CDR1 and CDR2: LNHDA, SQIVND (reference sequence). The CDR3 bases are TGTGCCAGTAGTATTCAGGGTGGGAAGACCGGGGAGCTGTTTTTT. Amino acids: CASSIQGGKTGELFF.

V gene TRBV12-5 combines with J gene TRBJ1-5; 8 bases fit TRBD1. Germline V gene data show CDR1 as LGHNT and CDR2 as FRNRAP. The CDR3 spans 15 residues. With V trimmed by 5 bases and J by 2 bases, 5 bases remained unmatched. CDR3 DNA sequence: TGTGCTAGTGGTACAGGGGGATGGGGCAATCAGCCCCAGCATTTT. This translates into CASGTGGWGNQPQHF.

This clonotype was seen repeatedly, ten times or more. The J gene is TRBJ1-1, the V gene TRBV5-1; tentative D call: TRBD1 (5 bases). The CDR3 is made up of 14 amino acids. V gave up 0 bases and J gave up 3 bases, with 9 bases separating them. In germline, CDR1 is SGHRS, CDR2 YFSETQ. This CDR3 is CASSLVSGDTEAFF. CDR3 sequence (DNA): TGCGCCAGCAGCTTGGTATCGGGGGACACTGAAGCTTTCTTT. The variable domain in full, with the rest retrieved from reference TRBV5-1 and TRBJ1-1, is KAGVTQTPRYLIKTRGQQVTLSCSPISGHRSVSWYQQTPGQGLQFLFEYFSETQRNKGNFPGRFSGRQFSNSRSEMNVSTLELGDSALYLCASSLVSGDTEAFFGQGTRLTVV.

In this sample, this clonotype turned up a few times. The CDR3 region is CASSVTSGREETQYF. In DNA form, the CDR3 reads TGTGCCAGCAGCGTAACTAGCGGCCGAGAAGAGACCCAGTACTTC. The chain is built from TRBV5-4 and TRBJ2-5, with 8 bases aligning to TRBD2. The junction had 8 bases not matched to a gene; V was cut back by 4 bases and J by 3 bases. The CDR3 runs to 15 residues. From germline, CDR1 is SGHNT and CDR2 YYREEE (reference sequence). The variable domain in full, completed from reference TRBV5-4 and TRBJ2-5, reads ETGVTQSPTHLIKTRGQQVTLRCSSQSGHNTVSWYQQALGQGPQFIFQYYREEENGRGNFPPRFSGLQFPNYSSELNVNALELDDSALYLCASSVTSGREETQYFGPGTRLLVL.

This clonotype was detected a few times. V and J are TRBV2 and TRBJ2-2, with 7 positions matching TRBD2. Germline lookup yields CDR1 SNHLY and CDR2 FYNNEI. The V gene end was trimmed by 4 bases and the J gene end by 4 bases; junction bases not matched to a gene: 9. There are 16 residues in the CDR3. CDR3 protein: CASSVTGGLGTGELFF. The DNA of the CDR3 is TGTGCCAGCAGTGTGACGGGGGGTCTTGGCACCGGGGAGCTGTTTTTT.

The chain is built from TRBV18 and TRBJ2-7; 8 bases line up with TRBD1. CDR1 and CDR2 (germline): KGHSH, LQKENI. After removal of 0 bases from V and 6 bases from J, the junction contained 4 bases not matched to a gene. This CDR3 is 14 amino acids long. Written as DNA, the CDR3 is TGTGCCAGCTCACCACCGGACAGGGAAAGCGAGCAGTACTTC. It specifies CASSPPDRESEQYF.

The chain uses TRBV15 and TRBJ1-5; the D gene is possibly TRBD1 (6 bases). Trimming took 0 bases from V and 5 from J, leaving 11 bases between them. The germline V gene has CDR1 LNHNV and CDR2 YYDKDF (reference sequence). The length of the CDR3 is 15 residues. CDR3 loop: CATSRDGGGYQPQHF. DNA for the CDR3: TGTGCCACCAGCAGAGATGGGGGCGGCTATCAGCCCCAGCATTTT.

The chain couples TRBV5-1 to TRBJ1-6; no firm D call. The CDR3 sequence is 13 residues long. The germline V gene encodes CDR1 SGHRS and CDR2 YFSETQ. Trimming removed 0 bases from V and 7 bases from J, with 5 bases in between. CDR3 in amino acids: CASSLAVNSPLHF. CDR3 nucleotide sequence: TGCGCCAGCAGCTTGGCGGTCAATTCACCCCTCCACTTT.

This clonotype has ten or more counts. This rearrangement joins TRBV12-3 or TRBV12-4 to TRBJ2-5; D may be TRBD2 (5 bases). The CDR3 runs 14 residues. V dropped 6 bases and J dropped 1 base, with 12 bases sitting between them. The CDR3 nucleotides are TGTGCCAGCAGCCGCGCGGGCCTCCAAGAGACCCAGTACTTC. It yields the protein CASSRAGLQETQYF.

This chain connects TRBV5-1 to TRBJ2-3; no clear D gene. The CDR3 consists of 16 residues. Per the germline V gene, CDR1 is SGHRS and CDR2 is YFSETQ. V lost 4 bases and J lost 2, with 17 bases in between. The CDR3 sequence: CASSLLAGTTTDTQYF. CDR3 nucleotides: TGCGCCAGCAGCCTGTTGGCAGGTACCACCACAGATACGCAGTATTTT. Variable domain in full (rest from reference TRBV5-1 and TRBJ2-3): KAGVTQTPRYLIKTRGQQVTLSCSPISGHRSVSWYQQTPGQGLQFLFEYFSETQRNKGNFPGRFSGRQFSNSRSEMNVSTLELGDSALYLCASSLLAGTTTDTQYFGPGTRLTVL.

This chain links TRBV2 with TRBJ2-5; 8 nucleotides align to TRBD1. V gave up 3 bases and J gave up 5 bases; unmatched junction bases: 5. Germline assignment: CDR1 SNHLY and CDR2 FYNNEI. CDR3 length equals 14 residues. CDR3 nucleotide sequence: TGTGCCAGCAGTGAGCCAGGGGGCTCCGAGACCCAGTACTTC. Its protein is CASSEPGGSETQYF.

This clonotype was seen only a few times. This chain uses TRBV6-5 with TRBJ2-1; the D gene could be TRBD1 or TRBD2 (5 bases each). V was pared by 5 bases and J by 4 bases, with 9 bases between. Germline loops: CDR1 MNHEY, CDR2 SVGAGI. CDR3 length: 13 amino acids. The CDR3 sequence is CASSGTFYNEQFF. The DNA of the CDR3 is TGTGCCAGCAGTGGGACCTTTTACAATGAGCAGTTCTTC.

This CDR3 reads CASSFGVSTGANVLTF. CDR3 DNA: TGTGCCAGCAGTTTTGGAGTTTCGACTGGGGCCAACGTCCTGACTTTC. The chain links TRBV28 to TRBJ2-6; D ambiguous. Germline CDR1 and CDR2: MDHEN and SYDVKM. Trimming took off 3 bases at V and 2 bases at J, with 11 bases between the two ends. The length of the CDR3 is 16 residues. Full variable domain (remainder filled in from reference TRBV28 and TRBJ2-6): DVKVTQSSRYLVKRTGEKVFLECVQDMDHENMFWYRQDPGLGLRLIYFSYDVKMKEKGDIPEGYSVSREKKERFSLILESASTNQTSMYLCASSFGVSTGANVLTFGAGSRLTVL.

Many counts were recorded for this clonotype. The chain recombines TRBV5-1 with TRBJ1-1; D unresolved. CDR1 is SGHRS and CDR2 is YFSETQ in the germline V gene. The V end was cut by 5 bases, the J end by 0 bases, with 2 bases between. The CDR3 has 11 amino acids. The CDR3 region has the DNA TGCGCCAGCAGTATGAACACTGAAGCTTTCTTT. Protein product: CASSMNTEAFF.

This clonotype was counted between two and nine times. The chain links TRBV5-5 to TRBJ1-2; TRBD1 might be the D (5 bases). Germline-derived CDR1 and CDR2 are SGHKS and YYEKEE (reference sequence). Trimming took 4 bases from V and 7 from J, leaving 8 bases between them. This CDR3 has 11 residues. The CDR3 DNA reads TGTGCCAGCAGCCGGGACTCTGGCTACACCTTC. It codes for CASSRDSGYTF.

This sequence joins TRBV5-6 and TRBJ2-4; D not resolved. From germline, CDR1 is SGHDT and CDR2 YYEEEE. This CDR3 comprises 13 residues. The V end was cut by 4 bases, the J end by 6 bases, with 11 bases between. In DNA, the CDR3 is TGTGCCAGCAGCGCTTACTCTGGAAACATTCAGTACTTC. This codes for CASSAYSGNIQYF.

This chain uses TRBV30 with TRBJ2-1; TRBD2 matches at 7 bases. The germline V gene has CDR1 GTSNPN and CDR2 SVGIG (reference sequence). This CDR3 spans 12 amino acids. Trimming at V came to 2 bases and at J to 12 bases, leaving 7 bases not matched to a gene. The CDR3 loop is CAWSPTSPSQFF. CDR3 DNA sequence: TGTGCCTGGAGTCCGACTAGCCCGTCGCAGTTCTTC.

The chain combines TRBV7-9 with TRBJ1-1, with D perhaps matching TRBD1 (6 bases). With 1 base removed from V and 8 bases from J, the gap between germline ends came to 11 bases. The length of the CDR3 is 13 residues. The germline V gene encodes CDR1 SEHNR and CDR2 FQNEAQ (reference sequence). This chain's CDR3 is CASSLDQGREAFF. The CDR3 DNA reads TGTGCCAGCAGCTTAGATCAGGGGCGCGAAGCTTTCTTT.

This clonotype was seen ten or more times. A read error may produce the germline difference seen at one junction end. The chain uses TRBV5-1 and TRBJ2-2; tentatively, D is TRBD2 (5 bases). The CDR3 has 14 amino acids. Germline V gene data show CDR1 as SGHRS and CDR2 as YFSETQ. CDR3 protein: CASSLFGDTGELFF. The CDR3 coding sequence is TGTGCCAGCAGCTTATTCGGGGACACCGGGGAGCTGTTTTTT. Full variable domain (remainder filled in from reference TRBV5-1 and TRBJ2-2): KAGVTQTPRYLIKTRGQQVTLSCSPISGHRSVSWYQQTPGQGLQFLFEYFSETQRNKGNFPGRFSGRQFSNSRSEMNVSTLELGDSALYLCASSLFGDTGELFFGEGSRLTVL.

V usage is TRBV7-6 and J usage is TRBJ2-7; 7 nucleotides agree with TRBD1. Looked up from germline, CDR1 is SGHVS and CDR2 is FNYEAQ. Trimming cost V 1 base and J 5 bases; bases outside gene matches: 8. This CDR3 region has 15 residues. DNA for the CDR3: TGTGCCAGCAGCTTAGGAGCTAGGGGGCCCGACGAGCAGTACTTC. It encodes CASSLGARGPDEQYF.